This T cell receptor beta chain appears in the sequencing data of a study of preoperative IRX-2 immunotherapy in early breast cancer. This CDR3 comprises 14 residues. Germline V CDR1 and CDR2: LNHDA, SQIVND (reference sequence). Germline trimming cut 6 bases from V and 7 bases from J; bases unmatched to any gene: 8. Sequencing was performed with immunoSEQ multiplex PCR; in TCRdb, only in-frame clones are kept and a portion is missing. The sample yields about 32,000 clones, around 86% seen once. Treatment reported: preoperative locoregional IRX-2 cytokine immunotherapy. Preoperative locoregional IRX-2 cytokine immunotherapy was tested in the phase Ib source study.

The V gene is TRBV19, the J gene TRBJ2-2, with 7 bases fitting TRBD2. This sample comprised lymph node tissue, obtained from a patient treated with IRX-2 immunotherapy. This TCR came from a human donor with breast cancer. The CDR3 spells CASRRLAAGGELFF. The CDR3 DNA reads as TGTGCCAGTAGAAGACTAGCTGCTGGCGGGGAGCTGTTTTTT.